One and the same sample provided the 20 T cell receptor beta chains below, sequenced in a study of T and B cells in COVID-19 patients. From blood, 250-500 ng of genomic DNA served as TRB template. Multiplex PCR with BIOMED2 TRB-A/B primer pools amplified TRB rearrangements. TCRdb fed the multiplex PCR reads into MiXCR, producing one record per CDR3 protein. The sample carries tens of thousands of distinct CDR3 sequences, 25% to 30% recorded once. Material for sequencing was blood. The receptors were gathered from a human donor who had recovered from COVID-19.

This clonotype is labeled as medium-sized. The chain joins TRBV19 to TRBJ2-2; tentatively, D is TRBD2 (5 bases). Germline-derived CDR1 and CDR2 are LNHDA and SQIVND (reference sequence). This CDR3 spans 14 amino acids. V dropped 7 bases and J dropped 0 bases, with 9 bases sitting between them. The CDR3 here is CASNEGPNTGELFF. The CDR3 DNA reads as TGTGCCAGTAACGAGGGCCCGAACACCGGGGAGCTGTTTTTT.

The sample holds a few counts of this clonotype. This sequence joins TRBV6-5 and TRBJ1-1; possible D gene TRBD1, 5 bases. V shed 6 bases and J shed 0 bases, with 8 bases lying between them. This CDR3 region has 13 residues. CDR1 is MNHEY and CDR2 is SVGAGI in the germline V gene. CDR3 amino acids: CASSPGVNTEAFF. In DNA form, the CDR3 reads TGTGCCAGCAGCCCGGGGGTGAACACTGAAGCTTTCTTT.

The rearrangement uses TRBV5-1 and TRBJ2-4, with no clear D. Germline V gives CDR1 SGHRS, CDR2 YFSETQ. Trimming took 0 bases from V and 3 from J, leaving 10 bases between them. The CDR3 has 15 residues. CDR3 DNA sequence: TGCGCCAGCAGCTTGGAAGGGTTTGGCAAAAACATTCAGTACTTC. Translating gives CASSLEGFGKNIQYF.

The table lists this clonotype with a few counts. This chain links TRBV6-1 with TRBJ2-7; 7 positions match TRBD2. Germline loops: CDR1 MNHNS, CDR2 SASEGT. Trimming cost V 1 base and J 5 bases; bases outside gene matches: 5. This CDR3 has 14 residues. CDR3 residues: CASSEVSGDHEQYF. The CDR3 DNA reads TGTGCCAGCAGTGAAGTCAGCGGGGATCACGAGCAGTACTTC.

The chain recombines TRBV30 with TRBJ1-1; D is undetermined. This CDR3 has 13 residues. Germline V gene lookup returns CDR1 GTSNPN and CDR2 SVGIG (reference sequence). V was trimmed by 2 bases and J by 4 bases, leaving 11 bases between them. The CDR3 spells CAWSWAGSTEAFF. The CDR3 DNA follows: TGTGCCTGGAGTTGGGCGGGGTCCACTGAAGCTTTCTTT.

The rearrangement uses TRBV4-2 and TRBJ2-1; TRBD2 matches 13 bases. The CDR3 is 17 amino acids. Trimming at V came to 1 base and at J to 0 bases, leaving 0 bases not matched to a gene. Germline CDR1 LGHNA, CDR2 YNFKEQ. The CDR3 loop reads CASSQGLAGGSYNEQFF. The CDR3 DNA reads as TGTGCCAGCAGCCAAGGACTAGCGGGAGGCTCCTACAATGAGCAGTTCTTC.

A remark on this clonotype: Since a much larger clone is just one base distant, this may be a read error. This chain connects TRBV29-1 to TRBJ2-5; D might be TRBD1 (6 bases). V lost 4 bases and J lost 0, with 6 bases in between. This CDR3 region has 12 residues. The germline gives CDR1 SQVTM, CDR2 ANQGSEA. The chain's CDR3 is CSVGDNQETQYF. The CDR3 DNA reads TGCAGCGTTGGGGACAACCAAGAGACCCAGTACTTC.

J is TRBJ2-5 and V is TRBV12-3 or TRBV12-4; possibly TRBD2 for D (5 bases). Trimming removed 3 bases at V and 9 bases at J, with 11 bases between. The CDR3 runs 12 residues. The CDR3 DNA reads TGTGCCAGCAGTTTTGCATCGGGGTCCCAGTACTTC. Protein sequence: CASSFASGSQYF.

V usage is TRBV11-1 and J usage is TRBJ2-5, with 9 bases aligning to TRBD2. The CDR3 is 16 residues long. V gave up 9 bases and J gave up 3 bases; unmatched junction bases: 14. Per the germline V gene, CDR1 is SGHAT and CDR2 is FQDESV (reference sequence). This chain's CDR3 is CASSLGGGAGEETQYF. CDR3 nucleotides: TGTGCCAGTAGCCTGGGCGGGGGGGCCGGGGAAGAGACCCAGTACTTC.

This clonotype has more than one count but fewer than ten. V usage is TRBV5-6 and J usage is TRBJ1-4, with D possibly TRBD1 on 5 matching bases. Looked up from germline, CDR1 is SGHDT and CDR2 is YYEEEE. The CDR3 has 16 residues. V shed 4 bases and J shed 2 bases, with 15 bases lying between them. The CDR3 loop is CASSPWGGFTNEKLFF. As DNA, the CDR3 is TGTGCCAGCAGCCCCTGGGGCGGTTTCACTAATGAAAAACTGTTTTTT.

This rearrangement joins TRBV19 to TRBJ1-2, with D hard to call. The germline V and J ends were trimmed by 4 bases and 8 bases, with 20 bases remaining between them. The CDR3 has 15 residues. Germline V gene sequence: CDR1 LNHDA, CDR2 SQIVND (reference sequence). CDR3 sequence (DNA): TGTGCCAGTAGTAACCTCAAGACCGTCACCAAAGGCTACACCTTC. It is translated as CASSNLKTVTKGYTF.

V usage is TRBV6-5 and J usage is TRBJ2-3, with TRBD1 as a possible D gene (6 bases). CDR3 size: 15 residues. CDR1 and CDR2 from the germline V gene are MNHEY and SVGAGI. V lost 7 bases and J lost 2, with 16 bases in between. CDR3 nucleotide sequence: TGTGCCAGCATTCCAACAGGGACCTTCACAGATACGCAGTATTTT. Encoded protein: CASIPTGTFTDTQYF.

This chain joins TRBV5-6 and TRBJ2-3; 9 nucleotides line up with TRBD2. Germline CDR1 and CDR2: SGHDT and YYEEEE. The CDR3 is 15 residues long. Losses at the gene ends were 0 bases for V and 4 bases for J; bases not matched to a gene: 3. The CDR3 bases are TGTGCCAGCAGCTTGGGACTAGCGGACGCAGATACGCAGTATTTT. Its translation: CASSLGLADADTQYF.

A single count supports this clonotype. Being one base from a much bigger clone, this may be a read error. V and J are TRBV15 and TRBJ2-3; 9 bases fit TRBD1. The CDR3 spans 16 residues. V dropped 6 bases and J dropped 2; count of bases not matched to a gene: 9. Germline CDR1 and CDR2: LNHNV and YYDKDF (reference sequence). CDR3 amino acids: CATRKGDREITDTQYF. DNA for the CDR3: TGTGCCACCAGAAAAGGGGACAGGGAAATCACAGATACGCAGTATTTT.

In DNA, the CDR3 is TGTGCCAGCAGCATCACAGGGTCCTATGGCTACACCTTC. Its protein is CASSITGSYGYTF. The chain is built from TRBV13 and TRBJ1-2; tentative D call: TRBD1 (6 bases). CDR3 length equals 13 residues. V lost 5 bases and J lost 4, with 11 bases in between. The germline gives CDR1 PRHDT, CDR2 FYEKMQ (reference sequence).

The CDR3 spells CAWSVGRGDEQFF. The CDR3 DNA reads TGTGCCTGGAGTGTGGGTAGGGGGGATGAGCAGTTCTTC. The chain employs TRBV30 and TRBJ2-1, with D perhaps matching TRBD1 or TRBD2 (6 bases each). This CDR3 is built from 13 residues. Trimming took 0 bases from V and 8 from J, leaving 11 bases between them. The V gene's germline CDR1 is GTSNPN and CDR2 SVGIG (reference sequence).

This clonotype was detected once. The chain recombines TRBV5-1 with TRBJ2-1, with D possibly matching TRBD1 (7 bases). The germline CDR1 and CDR2 sequences are SGHRS and YFSETQ. The CDR3 length is 13 residues. Trimming pared 3 bases from V and 9 bases from J, leaving 13 bases between. The CDR3 DNA reads TGCGCCAGCAGCTATGCAGGGGGAGGTGAGCAGTTCTTC. Its translation: CASSYAGGGEQFF.

This CDR3 reads CAWTHTEAFF. In DNA, the CDR3 is TGTGCCTGGACTCACACTGAAGCTTTCTTT. The genes are TRBV30 and TRBJ1-1; no definite D call. Trimming took off 4 bases at V and 3 bases at J, with 3 bases between the two ends. This CDR3 region has 10 residues. The germline gives CDR1 GTSNPN, CDR2 SVGIG (reference sequence).

This clonotype has ten or more counts. The V gene is TRBV6-4, the J gene TRBJ2-3, with a tentative D call TRBD1 (6 bases). This CDR3 is 15 amino acids long. Between the trimmed V and J ends, which lost 3 bases and 0 bases, there was a span of 10 bases. Germline V gives CDR1 MRHNA, CDR2 SNTAGT. The CDR3 sequence is CASSEGQGSTDTQYF. In DNA form, the CDR3 reads TGTGCCAGCAGTGAAGGGCAGGGGAGCACAGATACGCAGTATTTT.

This clonotype has a count of ten or more. The chain joins TRBV27 to TRBJ2-6; D is perhaps TRBD2 (5 bases). V was pared by 5 bases and J by 0 bases, with 14 bases between. The germline V gene encodes CDR1 MNHEY and CDR2 SMNVEV (reference sequence). The CDR3 covers 17 residues. The CDR3 region has the DNA TGTGCCAGCAGTAACCTCGGGGTTCGCTCTGGGGCCAACGTCCTGACTTTC. Encoded protein: CASSNLGVRSGANVLTF.